This passage covers 19 T cell receptor beta chains from one sample sequenced in a study of blood T cell repertoires in COVID-19. Profiling relied on immunoSEQ multiplex PCR, and the TCRdb table lists in-frame clones only, not all of them. Among 290,000 or so clones listed, 75% to 95% were seen once. Material for sequencing was PBMCs or T cells enriched from blood (not recorded which). The source of these receptors is a woman between 25 and 40 years old who had recovered from COVID-19.

The chain uses TRBV11-2 and TRBJ1-2; D uncertain. Between the trimmed V and J ends, which lost 2 bases and 0 bases, there was a span of 7 bases. CDR3 length equals 14 residues. Germline CDR1 reads SGHAT; CDR2 reads FQNNGV. The CDR3 sequence is CASSLSRANYGYTF. CDR3 nucleotide sequence: TGTGCCAGCAGCTTATCTCGGGCTAACTATGGCTACACCTTC.

The chain recombines TRBV28 with TRBJ1-6; TRBD1 aligns across 7 bases. This CDR3 has 17 residues. The germline V gene has CDR1 MDHEN and CDR2 SYDVKM. V lost 8 bases, J lost 8 bases, and 18 bases stayed unmatched. The DNA for the CDR3 is TGTGCCAGCGTTTCGATGGGCCTGGGGACAGTTTATTCACCCCTCCACTTT. As protein: CASVSMGLGTVYSPLHF.

The chain couples TRBV5-1 to TRBJ2-7, with D maybe TRBD2 (6 bases). Deletions cut 7 bases from V and 4 bases from J, with 18 bases between. Germline V CDR1 and CDR2: SGHRS, YFSETQ. This CDR3 comprises 14 residues. CDR3 nucleotides: TGCGCCAGCCGCCGGACTGGAGGGACTTACGAGCAGTACTTC. Amino acids: CASRRTGGTYEQYF.

The J gene is TRBJ2-1, the V gene TRBV11-2; TRBD2 matches at 9 bases. Unmatched junction bases numbered 6, after V lost 5 bases and J lost 7 bases. CDR1 is SGHAT, CDR2 FQNNGV, per germline. The CDR3 length is 14 residues. For the CDR3, the DNA is TGTGCCAGCAGCCCGATCGGACTAGCGAATGAGCAGTTCTTC. Translated, it gives CASSPIGLANEQFF.

Turning to this clone: This sample also contains other DNA sequences that code for the same CDR3. The CDR3 region is CASSIGRNQPQHF. In DNA, the CDR3 is TGTGCCAGTAGTATAGGGCGCAATCAGCCCCAGCATTTT. The rearrangement joins TRBV19 to TRBJ1-5; D is undetermined. Germline V gene sequence: CDR1 LNHDA, CDR2 SQIVND (reference sequence). The CDR3 length is 13 residues. Trimming stripped 1 base from V and 2 bases from J, with 3 bases between.

The chain joins TRBV7-8 to TRBJ1-1; maybe TRBD1 (6 bases). The CDR3 is 15 residues long. Germline V gives CDR1 SGHVS, CDR2 FQNEAQ. V was clipped by 3 bases and J by 1 base, with 12 bases between them. CDR3 sequence: CASSLYGTRNTEAFF. The CDR3 DNA is TGTGCCAGCAGCTTGTATGGGACAAGGAACACTGAAGCTTTCTTT.

This sequence joins TRBV5-6 and TRBJ2-3; 11 positions match TRBD2. Germline V CDR1 and CDR2: SGHDT, YYEEEE. CDR3 length: 18 residues. After removal of 3 bases from V and 5 bases from J, the junction contained 14 bases not matched to a gene. The CDR3: CASSSDLSSGRRGDTQYF. DNA for the CDR3: TGTGCCAGCAGCTCTGATCTTTCTAGCGGGAGGAGGGGAGATACGCAGTATTTT.

The chain joins TRBV7-2 to TRBJ2-1, with 9 bases matching TRBD2. This CDR3 is built from 15 residues. The germline gives CDR1 SGHTA, CDR2 FQGNSA. V shed 2 bases, J shed 6 bases, and the junction held 5 bases outside the gene matches. This chain's CDR3 is CASSLFLAGSNEQFF. The CDR3 DNA reads TGTGCCAGCAGCTTATTCCTAGCGGGGAGCAATGAGCAGTTCTTC.

The gene calls are TRBV6-5 and TRBJ2-7; 7 bases are shared with TRBD2. The germline gives CDR1 MNHEY, CDR2 SVGAGI. This CDR3 spans 13 amino acids. The V segment lost 6 bases and the J segment 4 bases; nucleotides outside the gene matches: 6. The CDR3: CASSAGEGYEQYF. The CDR3, as DNA: TGTGCCAGCAGCGCGGGGGAGGGGTACGAGCAGTACTTC.

The CDR3 here is CASSTGQPLGLTDTQYF. The CDR3 DNA reads as TGTGCCAGCAGTACGGGACAGCCCCTGGGGTTGACAGATACGCAGTATTTT. The chain is built from TRBV28 and TRBJ2-3; 7 positions match TRBD1. This CDR3 region has 17 residues. Germline V CDR1 and CDR2: MDHEN, SYDVKM. The V segment lost 5 bases and the J segment 3 bases; nucleotides outside the gene matches: 14.

The chain carries TRBV19 and TRBJ1-3; D call uncertain. The V end was cut by 6 bases, the J end by 0 bases, with 12 bases between. Germline V gives CDR1 LNHDA, CDR2 SQIVND (reference sequence). The CDR3 is made up of 15 amino acids. The CDR3 sequence: CASSQFQRSGNTIYF. The CDR3 DNA sequence: TGTGCCAGTAGCCAATTTCAGCGCTCTGGAAACACCATATATTTT.

The chain joins TRBV27 to TRBJ2-7; 13 nucleotides agree with TRBD2. Germline V gives CDR1 MNHEY, CDR2 SMNVEV (reference sequence). CDR3 length: 15 amino acids. Trimming at V came to 3 bases and at J to 6 bases, leaving 5 bases not matched to a gene. In DNA, the CDR3 is TGTGCCAGCAGTTTCGGACTAGCGGGAGCCGGCGAGCAGTACTTC. Its translation: CASSFGLAGAGEQYF.

Turning to this clone: An end of the junction differs from the germline gene, which may be a read error. The chain couples TRBV25-1 to TRBJ2-7; 10 positions agree with TRBD1. The CDR3 consists of 14 residues. The germline V gene has CDR1 MGHDK and CDR2 SYGVNS. CDR3 protein: CVSSKTGGSGEQYF. The CDR3 nucleotides are TGTGTCAGCTCCAAGACAGGGGGCTCTGGGGAGCAGTACTTC.

This rearrangement joins TRBV5-1 to TRBJ2-7, with a tentative D call TRBD2 (5 bases). Trimming took off 0 bases at V and 9 bases at J, with 16 bases between the two ends. The germline gives CDR1 SGHRS, CDR2 YFSETQ. This CDR3 has 14 amino acids. Here the CDR3 DNA reads TGCGCCAGCAGCTTGGACGGACTGAATACCGTGCAGTACTTC. Its protein is CASSLDGLNTVQYF.

J is TRBJ2-5 and V is TRBV10-3, with 9 nucleotides matching TRBD1. Trimming took 6 bases from V and 5 from J; bases not matched to a gene: 7. The CDR3 runs 14 residues. The V gene's germline CDR1 is ENHRY and CDR2 SYGVKD. CDR3 residues: CAISRDRVRETQYF. The CDR3 nucleotides read TGTGCCATCAGCAGGGACAGGGTACGGGAGACCCAGTACTTC.

The chain joins TRBV10-3 to TRBJ2-7, with TRBD2 matching over 13 bases. The CDR3 length is 16 residues. The germline V gene encodes CDR1 ENHRY and CDR2 SYGVKD. Trimming cost V 4 bases and J 3 bases; bases outside gene matches: 6. The CDR3 DNA reads as TGTGCCATCAGTGGTCAACTAGCGGGGGGGTTCTACGAGCAGTACTTC. Translating it yields CAISGQLAGGFYEQYF.

As for this clone: Relative to the germline gene, one junction end is altered; a read error may explain this. This sequence joins TRBV30 and TRBJ1-5; no clear D gene. This CDR3 has 12 amino acids. Germline V gene lookup returns CDR1 GTSNPN and CDR2 SVGIG (reference sequence). CDR3 loop: CAWSVGGRLLYF. CDR3 nucleotides: TGTGCCTGGAGTGTAGGAGGCAGACTACTGTATTTT.

The chain links TRBV9 to TRBJ2-7, with D unresolved. The V gene lost 0 bases and the J gene lost 2 bases, with 9 bases spanning the gap. This CDR3 has 14 residues. Per the germline V gene, CDR1 is SGDLS and CDR2 is YYNGEE. The chain's CDR3 is CASSVADSAYEQYF. Here the CDR3 DNA reads TGTGCCAGCAGCGTAGCTGACTCAGCCTACGAGCAGTACTTC.

Here the CDR3 reads CSGQVDTEAFF. The CDR3 region has the DNA TGCAGCGGACAGGTTGACACTGAAGCTTTCTTT. The chain combines TRBV29-1 with TRBJ1-1; weak D call: TRBD1 (6 bases). Trimming took off 7 bases at V and 3 bases at J, with 9 bases between the two ends. This CDR3 is built from 11 residues. The germline V gene encodes CDR1 SQVTM and CDR2 ANQGSEA.